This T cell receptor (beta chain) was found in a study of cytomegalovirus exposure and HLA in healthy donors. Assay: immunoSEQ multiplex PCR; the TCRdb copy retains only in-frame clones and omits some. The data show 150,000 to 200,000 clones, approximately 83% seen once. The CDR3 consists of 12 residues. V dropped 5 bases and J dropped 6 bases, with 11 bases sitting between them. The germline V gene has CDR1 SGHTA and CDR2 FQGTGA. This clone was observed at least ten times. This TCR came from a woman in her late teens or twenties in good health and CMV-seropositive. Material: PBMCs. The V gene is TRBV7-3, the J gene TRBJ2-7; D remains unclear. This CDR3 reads CASSPSVGEQYF. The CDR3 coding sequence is TGTGCCAGCAGCCCGTCGGTCGGCGAGCAGTACTTC.